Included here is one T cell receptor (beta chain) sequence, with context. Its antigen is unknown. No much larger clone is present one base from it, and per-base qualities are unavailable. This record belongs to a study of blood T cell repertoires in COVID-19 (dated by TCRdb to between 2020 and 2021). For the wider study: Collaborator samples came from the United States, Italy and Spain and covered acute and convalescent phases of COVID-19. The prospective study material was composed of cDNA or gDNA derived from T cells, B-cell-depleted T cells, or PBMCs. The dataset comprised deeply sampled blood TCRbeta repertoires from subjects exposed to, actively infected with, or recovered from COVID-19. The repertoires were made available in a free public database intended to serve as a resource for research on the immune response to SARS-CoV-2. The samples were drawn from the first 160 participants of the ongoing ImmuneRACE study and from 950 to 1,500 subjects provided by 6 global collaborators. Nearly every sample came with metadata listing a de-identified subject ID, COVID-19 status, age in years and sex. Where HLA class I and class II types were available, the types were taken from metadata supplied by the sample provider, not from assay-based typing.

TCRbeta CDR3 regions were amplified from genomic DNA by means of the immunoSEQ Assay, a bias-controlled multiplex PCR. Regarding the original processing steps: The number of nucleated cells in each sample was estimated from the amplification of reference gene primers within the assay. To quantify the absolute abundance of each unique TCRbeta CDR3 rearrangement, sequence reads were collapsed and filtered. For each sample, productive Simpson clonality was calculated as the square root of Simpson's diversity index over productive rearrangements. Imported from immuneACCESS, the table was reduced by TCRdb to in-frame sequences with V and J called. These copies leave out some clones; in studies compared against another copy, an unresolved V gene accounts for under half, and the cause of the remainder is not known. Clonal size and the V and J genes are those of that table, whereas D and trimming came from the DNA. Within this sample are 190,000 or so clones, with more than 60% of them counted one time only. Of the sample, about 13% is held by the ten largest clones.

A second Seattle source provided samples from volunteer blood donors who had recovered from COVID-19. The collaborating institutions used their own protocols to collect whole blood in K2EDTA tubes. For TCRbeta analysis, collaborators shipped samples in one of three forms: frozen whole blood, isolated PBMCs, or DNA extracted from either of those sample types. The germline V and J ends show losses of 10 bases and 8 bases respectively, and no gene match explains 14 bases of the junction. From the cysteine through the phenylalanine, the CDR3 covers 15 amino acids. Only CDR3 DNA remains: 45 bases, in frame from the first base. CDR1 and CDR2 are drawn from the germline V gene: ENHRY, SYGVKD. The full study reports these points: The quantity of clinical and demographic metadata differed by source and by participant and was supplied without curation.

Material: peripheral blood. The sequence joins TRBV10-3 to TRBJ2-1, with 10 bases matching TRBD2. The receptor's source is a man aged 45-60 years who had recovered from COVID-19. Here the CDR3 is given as CATLGGLAVGDEQFF. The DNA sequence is TGTGCCACCCTGGGTGGACTAGCGGTGGGGGATGAGCAGTTCTTC.